Below are 18 T cell receptor beta chains sequenced from a single sample in a study of T cell responses to AZD1222 COVID-19 vaccine. Measured with immunoSEQ multiplex PCR; TCRdb has only the in-frame clones, and not every one. The repertoire has some 140,000 clones, 70% to 90% of them found once; the top ten carry more than 5.5%. The sample here was peripheral blood, taken on day 0 of AZD1222 vaccination. Receptors were obtained from an adult in good health.

V usage is TRBV4-2 and J usage is TRBJ2-3; D gene unclear. Per germline, CDR1 LGHNA and CDR2 YNFKEQ. Trimming took 0 bases from V and 1 from J, leaving 14 bases between them. The CDR3 consists of 17 residues. The CDR3 reads CASSQDPTSSGTDTQYF. The CDR3 nucleotides read TGTGCCAGCAGCCAAGACCCGACGAGCTCTGGCACAGATACGCAGTATTTT.

This clone was found once. The chain has TRBV5-6 and TRBJ1-3; D remains ambiguous. In germline, CDR1 is SGHDT, CDR2 YYEEEE. V lost 4 bases and J lost 0, with 11 bases in between. CDR3 length equals 15 residues. The CDR3: CASSAGTFSGNTIYF. CDR3 bases: TGTGCCAGCAGCGCCGGAACCTTCTCTGGAAACACCATATATTTT.

The chain uses TRBV12-3 or TRBV12-4 and TRBJ1-5; D call uncertain. The CDR3 contains 12 residues. Between the trimmed V and J ends, which lost 4 bases and 4 bases, there was a span of 5 bases. The CDR3 nucleotides are TGTGCCAGCAGTTCGACAAATCAGCCCCAGCATTTT. Translated: CASSSTNQPQHF.

This sequence joins TRBV19 and TRBJ2-1; 9 nucleotides match TRBD2. Germline CDR1 reads LNHDA; CDR2 reads SQIVND (reference sequence). The CDR3 runs to 15 residues. V shed 6 bases, J shed 3 bases, and the junction held 6 bases outside the gene matches. CDR3 in DNA: TGTGCCAGTAGCTTGACTAGCGGCATCTACAATGAGCAGTTCTTC. The encoded protein is CASSLTSGIYNEQFF.

V gene TRBV10-3 combines with J gene TRBJ2-1; 8 nucleotides agree with TRBD2. This CDR3 is built from 15 residues. With V trimmed by 6 bases and J by 3 bases, 7 bases remained unmatched. The germline gives CDR1 ENHRY, CDR2 SYGVKD. CDR3 nucleotide sequence: TGTGCCATCAGGTCTAGCGGGCCCCTCTACAATGAGCAGTTCTTC. It is translated as CAIRSSGPLYNEQFF.

The CDR3 loop is CAWSPGRREGYEQYF. The CDR3 region has the DNA TGTGCCTGGAGTCCGGGGAGGCGGGAAGGTTACGAGCAGTACTTC. The chain is built from TRBV30 and TRBJ2-7; possibly TRBD2 for D (6 bases). Germline V gene sequence: CDR1 GTSNPN, CDR2 SVGIG (reference sequence). V dropped 2 bases and J dropped 4 bases, with 18 bases sitting between them. The CDR3 consists of 15 residues.

The chain recombines TRBV28 with TRBJ1-4; possibly TRBD1 for D (6 bases). Looked up from germline, CDR1 is MDHEN and CDR2 is SYDVKM. The V end was cut by 6 bases, the J end by 8 bases, with 19 bases between. The CDR3 consists of 15 residues. The CDR3 bases are TGTGCCAGCAGCAAGACGCAGGGGAGAGGAGAAAAACTGTTTTTT. Encoded protein: CASSKTQGRGEKLFF.

The chain recombines TRBV28 with TRBJ1-6; TRBD1 is a possible D gene (5 bases). Germline V lookup: CDR1 MDHEN, CDR2 SYDVKM. The CDR3 sequence is 15 residues long. V dropped 2 bases and J dropped 10 bases, with 15 bases sitting between them. CDR3 sequence: CASSLPATGGSPLHF. For the CDR3, the DNA is TGTGCCAGCAGTTTACCCGCCACTGGGGGATCACCCCTCCACTTT.

The chain is built from TRBV5-6 and TRBJ2-7; TRBD1 aligns across 7 bases. This CDR3 has 16 residues. V gave up 3 bases and J gave up 2 bases; unmatched junction bases: 11. Germline lookup yields CDR1 SGHDT and CDR2 YYEEEE. The CDR3, as DNA: TGTGCCAGCAGCTCGCAAACGACAGGGTTGGCCTACGAGCAGTACTTC. It specifies CASSSQTTGLAYEQYF.

V is TRBV5-6 and J is TRBJ1-3, with a possible D match to TRBD1 (5 bases). The length of the CDR3 is 17 residues. Trimming left V 4 bases short and J 1 base short, with 18 bases between. Germline V gene lookup returns CDR1 SGHDT and CDR2 YYEEEE. CDR3 residues: CASSPKRRDSSGNTIYF. The CDR3 DNA is TGTGCCAGCAGCCCCAAACGCAGGGATAGTTCTGGAAACACCATATATTTT.

The chain joins TRBV6-1 to TRBJ2-7; D tentatively reads TRBD1 or TRBD2 (5 bases each). Germline assignment: CDR1 MNHNS and CDR2 SASEGT. CDR3 size: 13 residues. The V gene lost 3 bases and the J gene lost 7 bases, with 13 bases spanning the gap. CDR3 protein: CASSEGPKREQYF. As DNA, the CDR3 is TGTGCCAGCAGTGAGGGACCAAAAAGGGAGCAGTACTTC.

The rearrangement joins TRBV18 to TRBJ2-2; 7 bases align to TRBD1. The CDR3 is made up of 16 amino acids. Germline V lookup: CDR1 KGHSH, CDR2 LQKENI. Germline trimming cut 2 bases from V and 1 base from J; bases unmatched to any gene: 4. The CDR3 DNA reads TGTGCCAGCTCACCAGCCGGGACAGTGAACACCGGGGAGCTGTTTTTT. Translation gives CASSPAGTVNTGELFF.

The V call is TRBV7-2, the J call TRBJ2-7; 11 bases map to TRBD2. J gave up 3 bases and V 1 base, and 11 bases lay outside the gene matches. The CDR3 spans 18 residues. Per the germline V gene, CDR1 is SGHTA and CDR2 is FQGNSA. The CDR3 DNA follows: TGTGCCAGCAGCTTAGGGGTTATCTGGACTAGCGGGCACTACGAGCAGTACTTC. It codes for CASSLGVIWTSGHYEQYF.

The chain is built from TRBV12-5 and TRBJ1-1, with D unresolved. V was trimmed by 5 bases and J by 1 base, leaving 26 bases between them. The CDR3 is 19 residues long. Germline V gene lookup returns CDR1 LGHNT and CDR2 FRNRAP. CDR3 protein: CASGGEFKGRVAKNTEAFF. DNA of the CDR3: TGTGCTAGTGGTGGTGAATTCAAAGGCCGGGTCGCCAAGAACACTGAAGCTTTCTTT.

This chain uses TRBV30 with TRBJ2-7, with D hard to call. This CDR3 contains 12 residues. Trimming took off 5 bases at V and 6 bases at J, with 14 bases between the two ends. Germline values: CDR1 GTSNPN, CDR2 SVGIG (reference sequence). The DNA of the CDR3 is TGTGCCTGGGGTAGGATCAACCGCGAGCAGTACTTC. It translates to CAWGRINREQYF.

This chain joins TRBV5-1 and TRBJ2-7; 9 bases map to TRBD1. The ends lost 1 base at V and 9 bases at J; junction bases unmatched: 11. This CDR3 contains 15 residues. Germline CDR1 and CDR2: SGHRS and YFSETQ. The CDR3 nucleotides are TGCGCCAGCAGCTTGAAGGGACAGGGAAGTCCCGGGCAGTACTTC. It encodes CASSLKGQGSPGQYF.

The gene calls are TRBV7-9 and TRBJ2-1; weak D call: TRBD2 (7 bases). V was clipped by 7 bases and J by 6 bases, with 22 bases between them. The CDR3 has 16 amino acids. Germline assignment: CDR1 SEHNR and CDR2 FQNEAQ (reference sequence). CDR3 nucleotides: TGTGCCAGCACCCCAAGGGGGGGCAGGTCAGGCAATGAGCAGTTCTTC. Protein sequence: CASTPRGGRSGNEQFF.

The chain joins TRBV19 to TRBJ2-6, with D perhaps assigned TRBD1 or TRBD2 (5 bases each). The CDR3 is made up of 20 amino acids. V dropped 0 bases and J dropped 1 base, with 19 bases sitting between them. Germline V CDR1 and CDR2: LNHDA, SQIVND (reference sequence). Written as DNA, the CDR3 is TGTGCCAGTAGTATAGAGAGGTTGGCAGGGCTAGCATCTGGGGCCAACGTCCTGACTTTC. This translates into CASSIERLAGLASGANVLTF. The whole variable domain, remainder taken from reference TRBV19 and TRBJ2-6, is DGGITQSPKYLFRKEGQNVTLSCEQNLNHDAMYWYRQDPGQGLRLIYYSQIVNDFQKGDIAEGYSVSREKKESFPLTVTSAQKNPTAFYLCASSIERLAGLASGANVLTFGAGSRLTVL.